This T cell receptor (beta chain) was retrieved from a study of blood T cell repertoires in COVID-19. Study-level background: Sample material is recorded as cDNA or gDNA derived from T cells, B-cell-depleted T cells, or PBMCs.

Here immunoSEQ multiplex PCR was the method, and the copy in TCRdb shows in-frame clones only, minus some. The sample holds 250,000 to 300,000 clones, 70% to 90% seen once. There are 15 residues in the CDR3. Germline CDR1 reads SGHRS; CDR2 reads YFSETQ. The ends were cut back, 2 bases at V and 0 bases at J, with 11 bases in the middle. The chain employs TRBV5-1 and TRBJ1-2, with D tentatively TRBD1 (5 bases). The sequence was obtained from a woman in her 50s who had recovered from COVID-19. The sequenced sample was PBMCs or T cells enriched from blood (not recorded which). The CDR3 nucleotides read TGCGCCAGCAGCTTTATTGACAGAACTAACTATGGCTACACCTTC. It is translated as CASSFIDRTNYGYTF.